This T cell receptor beta chain originates from a study of blood T cell repertoires in COVID-19. Study-level background: Some COVID-19 samples were acute and others convalescent; all came from the United States, Italy and Spain.

Here immunoSEQ multiplex PCR was the method, and the copy in TCRdb shows in-frame clones only, minus some. The sample lists roughly 260,000 clones, around nine tenths seen once, with less than 3% in the top ten. This clone was picked up a small number of times. CDR1 is SGHVS, CDR2 FNYEAQ, per germline. V lost 2 bases, J lost 6 bases, and 15 bases lay in between. The CDR3 covers 15 residues. Researchers sorted participants into cohorts using their self-reported clinical history. Before being deemed recovered, Cohort 3 donors had two negative PCRs, clearance, or symptom resolution. The TCR sequence derives from a woman aged 18-29 years who had recovered from COVID-19. The sample was PBMCs or T cells enriched from blood (not recorded which). The J gene is TRBJ2-3, the V gene TRBV7-6; D remains ambiguous. This CDR3 reads CASSLYPTSGDTQYF. CDR3 DNA sequence: TGTGCCAGCAGCTTATACCCGACGTCCGGGGATACGCAGTATTTT.